This T cell receptor beta chain was captured by sequencing in a study of T cell changes during pregnancy in multiple sclerosis. The CDR3 is 15 amino acids. Germline assignment: CDR1 LNHDA and CDR2 SQIVND (reference sequence). V was cut by 5 bases and J by 4 bases, with 17 bases left in between. Sequencing used immunoSEQ multiplex PCR; TCRdb keeps in-frame clones, though not all of them. This table holds about 57,000 clones, roughly 90% found once. The receptor was derived from a female donor in good health, enrolled as a control in a pregnancy study. The sequencing used peripheral blood, collected after pregnancy. The rearrangement joins TRBV19 to TRBJ2-5, with D possibly TRBD1 on 7 matching bases. CDR3 sequence: CASSSTGPGAETQYF. The CDR3, as DNA: TGTGCCAGTAGTTCGACAGGGCCGGGGGCAGAGACCCAGTACTTC.